The 21 T cell receptor beta chains below all came from one sample that was sequenced in a study of blood T cell repertoires in COVID-19. Only in-frame clones appear in the TCRdb table, and some are missing; sequencing was by immunoSEQ multiplex PCR. Of 140,000 to 150,000 clones detected, about nine tenths appear once; the ten largest clones hold about 2.5%. Input material: peripheral blood. The source of these receptors is a human donor in a cohort sampled during active COVID-19.

This chain uses TRBV30 with TRBJ2-1; D call uncertain. CDR3 length: 14 residues. V shed 4 bases and J shed 2 bases, with 12 bases lying between them. In germline, CDR1 is GTSNPN, CDR2 SVGIG (reference sequence). The CDR3 DNA sequence: TGTGCCTGGAATAACGGTTTAACCTACAATGAGCAGTTCTTC. Its protein is CAWNNGLTYNEQFF.

The genes are TRBV3-1 (or the pseudogene TRBV3-2) and TRBJ2-1; 15 bases are a match to TRBD2. CDR1 and CDR2 (germline): LGHDT, YNNKEL (reference sequence). The CDR3 is 19 amino acids. V was clipped by 1 base and J by 4 bases; unmatched bases: 8. CDR3 amino acids: CASSQAGTSGGSIYNEQFF. CDR3 nucleotide sequence: TGTGCCAGCAGCCAAGCCGGGACTAGCGGGGGGTCCATATACAATGAGCAGTTCTTC.

The rearrangement links TRBV5-6 to TRBJ1-2, with 7 nucleotides matching TRBD1. Trimming at V came to 0 bases and at J to 4 bases, leaving 12 bases not matched to a gene. The V gene's germline CDR1 is SGHDT and CDR2 YYEEEE. This CDR3 comprises 17 residues. The CDR3 is CASSLAGTVGGLYGYTF. The CDR3 DNA sequence: TGTGCCAGCAGCTTGGCCGGGACAGTTGGGGGGCTCTATGGCTACACCTTC. The full variable domain, its missing parts supplied by reference TRBV5-6 and TRBJ1-2, is DAGVTQSPTHLIKTRGQQVTLRCSPKSGHDTVSWYQQALGQGPQFIFQYYEEEERQRGNFPDRFSGHQFPNYSSELNVNALLLGDSALYLCASSLAGTVGGLYGYTFGSGTRLTVV.

Written as DNA, the CDR3 is TGTGCCAGCAGCTTAGTCGGGGAGGTAGGCACTGAAGCTTTCTTT. Protein sequence: CASSLVGEVGTEAFF. The rearrangement links TRBV7-2 to TRBJ1-1; D is undetermined. V was clipped by 1 base and J by 4 bases, with 13 bases between them. Germline loops: CDR1 SGHTA, CDR2 FQGNSA. The CDR3 contains 15 residues.

This rearrangement joins TRBV19 to TRBJ2-1; 10 bases fit TRBD2. CDR1 is LNHDA, CDR2 SQIVND, per germline (reference sequence). This CDR3 comprises 16 residues. Unmatched junction bases numbered 3, after V lost 4 bases and J lost 0 bases. CDR3 DNA: TGTGCCAGTAGTACGGGACTAGCGCGCTCCTACAATGAGCAGTTCTTC. It yields the protein CASSTGLARSYNEQFF.

This clone was observed a single time. The chain has TRBV7-9 and TRBJ1-1; D gene uncertain. V dropped 5 bases and J dropped 5 bases, with 15 bases sitting between them. Germline-derived CDR1 and CDR2 are SEHNR and FQNEAQ (reference sequence). This CDR3 has 14 amino acids. The CDR3 nucleotides are TGTGCCAGCAGCCCCCCTACAGTGCTAACTGAAGCTTTCTTT. It encodes CASSPPTVLTEAFF. Using reference TRBV7-9 and TRBJ1-1 for the parts outside the CDR3, the full variable domain is DTGVSQNPRHKITKRGQNVTFRCDPISEHNRLYWYRQTLGQGPEFLTYFQNEAQLEKSRLLSDRFSAERPKGSFSTLEIQRTEQGDSAMYLCASSPPTVLTEAFFGQGTRLTVV.

V and J are TRBV20-1 and TRBJ1-2; 8 nucleotides line up with TRBD1. Germline V gives CDR1 DFQATT, CDR2 SNEGSKA (reference sequence). The CDR3 has 10 residues. The V and J ends lost 6 bases and 13 bases, in that order; junction bases with no gene match: 7. CDR3 loop: CSAGQGEFTF. CDR3 bases: TGCAGTGCCGGACAGGGAGAGTTCACCTTC.

This clone appeared a single time. The chain is built from TRBV18 and TRBJ1-4; D unresolved. The CDR3 runs 12 residues. CDR1 is KGHSH and CDR2 is LQKENI in the germline V gene. V was clipped by 1 base and J by 8 bases, with 5 bases between them. The CDR3 sequence: CASSPRQEKLFF. In DNA, the CDR3 is TGTGCCAGCTCACCACGTCAAGAAAAACTGTTTTTT.

The chain recombines TRBV11-2 with TRBJ1-1; D is undetermined. This CDR3 contains 15 residues. Germline CDR1 and CDR2: SGHAT and FQNNGV. Trimming removed 4 bases from V and 5 bases from J, with 17 bases in between. The CDR3 spells CASSSPGRTKTEAFF. The CDR3 coding sequence is TGTGCCAGCAGCTCGCCGGGTCGCACCAAGACTGAAGCTTTCTTT.

The chain couples TRBV5-1 to TRBJ2-2; tentatively, D is TRBD2 (5 bases). Trimming pared 4 bases from V and 0 bases from J, leaving 7 bases between. The CDR3 totals 14 residues. Germline V lookup: CDR1 SGHRS, CDR2 YFSETQ. CDR3 in amino acids: CASSRDTNTGELFF. The CDR3 region has the DNA TGCGCCAGCAGCCGGGATACGAACACCGGGGAGCTGTTTTTT.

The genes are TRBV4-1 and TRBJ2-3; 11 bases are shared with TRBD2. Germline CDR1 reads MGHRA; CDR2 reads YSYEKL. The CDR3 sequence is 18 residues long. Trimming at V came to 1 base and at J to 6 bases, leaving 12 bases not matched to a gene. CDR3 protein: CASSQVLAGGLLTDTQYF. DNA for the CDR3: TGCGCCAGCAGCCAAGTTTTAGCGGGGGGGCTTCTCACCGATACGCAGTATTTT.

The J gene is TRBJ1-1, the V gene TRBV9; D possibly corresponds to TRBD1 (6 bases). Germline V gives CDR1 SGDLS, CDR2 YYNGEE. V dropped 6 bases and J dropped 3 bases, with 18 bases sitting between them. The CDR3 is 15 amino acids. The CDR3 reads CASTKGGGQYTEAFF. CDR3 coding DNA: TGTGCCAGCACCAAGGGGGGGGGTCAATACACTGAAGCTTTCTTT.

CDR3 in DNA: TGTGCCAGCAGTTCCCCGGGACAGCCCACAGATACGCAGTATTTT. Translation gives CASSSPGQPTDTQYF. The rearrangement links TRBV28 to TRBJ2-3; 7 nucleotides match TRBD1. The CDR3 totals 15 residues. In germline, CDR1 is MDHEN, CDR2 SYDVKM. V was pared by 4 bases and J by 2 bases, with 6 bases of the junction left unmatched.

J is TRBJ2-7 and V is TRBV19; 7 bases agree with TRBD1. Germline assignment: CDR1 LNHDA and CDR2 SQIVND (reference sequence). The V segment lost 8 bases and the J segment 2 bases; nucleotides outside the gene matches: 6. This CDR3 contains 13 residues. This CDR3 reads CASGRQGTYEQYF. In nucleotides, the CDR3 is TGTGCCAGTGGTAGACAGGGCACCTACGAGCAGTACTTC.

The V and J genes are TRBV6-2 or TRBV6-3 and TRBJ1-5, with 11 bases that match TRBD1. The germline gives CDR1 MNHEY, CDR2 SVGEGT. This CDR3 is built from 16 residues. Trimming took 2 bases from V and 5 from J; bases not matched to a gene: 5. The chain's CDR3 is CASSYPGTGGDQPQHF. CDR3 bases: TGTGCCAGCAGTTACCCCGGGACAGGGGGGGATCAGCCCCAGCATTTT.

This rearrangement joins TRBV5-1 to TRBJ2-2, with 13 bases aligning to TRBD2. Germline V gives CDR1 SGHRS, CDR2 YFSETQ. The V segment lost 2 bases and the J segment 1 base; nucleotides outside the gene matches: 8. The CDR3 totals 19 residues. CDR3 DNA: TGCGCCAGCAGCTTTTCTCCGGGACTAGCGGGACAGAACACCGGGGAGCTGTTTTTT. Translated, it gives CASSFSPGLAGQNTGELFF. Drawing the rest from reference TRBV5-1 and TRBJ2-2, the complete variable domain is KAGVTQTPRYLIKTRGQQVTLSCSPISGHRSVSWYQQTPGQGLQFLFEYFSETQRNKGNFPGRFSGRQFSNSRSEMNVSTLELGDSALYLCASSFSPGLAGQNTGELFFGEGSRLTVL.

Only a few counts were recorded for this clone. The V call is TRBV12-3 or TRBV12-4, the J call TRBJ2-7, with D hard to call. The V and J ends lost 5 bases and 7 bases respectively, with 15 bases between them. This CDR3 spans 13 amino acids. Written as DNA, the CDR3 is TGTGCCAGCAGTCCTGAGCCCCCGTCAGAGCAGTACTTC. Amino acids: CASSPEPPSEQYF.

V gene TRBV27 combines with J gene TRBJ2-7, with 8 bases identical to TRBD2. CDR1 is MNHEY, CDR2 SMNVEV, per germline (reference sequence). The CDR3 covers 17 residues. J lost 0 bases, V lost 2 bases, and 9 bases had no gene match. Here the CDR3 reads CASSLAGGHLLSYEQYF. CDR3 DNA sequence: TGTGCCAGCAGTTTAGCGGGGGGTCACCTTCTCTCCTACGAGCAGTACTTC.

The V and J genes are TRBV28 and TRBJ2-5; D is undetermined. Looked up from germline, CDR1 is MDHEN and CDR2 is SYDVKM. This CDR3 comprises 13 residues. Trimming pared 7 bases from V and 1 base from J, leaving 10 bases between. Here the CDR3 reads CASNQRVQETQYF. CDR3 DNA sequence: TGTGCCAGCAACCAGCGAGTCCAAGAGACCCAGTACTTC. Together with reference TRBV28 and TRBJ2-5, the CDR3 gives the full variable domain: DVKVTQSSRYLVKRTGEKVFLECVQDMDHENMFWYRQDPGLGLRLIYFSYDVKMKEKGDIPEGYSVSREKKERFSLILESASTNQTSMYLCASNQRVQETQYFGPGTRLLVL.

The chain links TRBV6-2 or TRBV6-3 to TRBJ2-5; 7 nucleotides align to TRBD1. The CDR3 extends over 15 amino acids. CDR1 is MNHEY and CDR2 is SVGEGT in the germline V gene. The trim removed 5 bases at V and 2 bases at J, leaving 8 bases unmatched. As DNA, the CDR3 is TGTGCCAGCAGTGCCCAAACAGGGGCGCAAGAGACCCAGTACTTC. Its protein is CASSAQTGAQETQYF.

The chain recombines TRBV6-5 with TRBJ2-7; possibly TRBD1 for D (6 bases). The CDR3 sequence is 12 residues long. Germline V gene sequence: CDR1 MNHEY, CDR2 SVGAGI. Deletions cut 6 bases from V and 6 bases from J, with 12 bases between. The CDR3 DNA reads TGTGCCAGCAGCCCGACAGGTTTCGAGCAGTACTTC. It encodes CASSPTGFEQYF.